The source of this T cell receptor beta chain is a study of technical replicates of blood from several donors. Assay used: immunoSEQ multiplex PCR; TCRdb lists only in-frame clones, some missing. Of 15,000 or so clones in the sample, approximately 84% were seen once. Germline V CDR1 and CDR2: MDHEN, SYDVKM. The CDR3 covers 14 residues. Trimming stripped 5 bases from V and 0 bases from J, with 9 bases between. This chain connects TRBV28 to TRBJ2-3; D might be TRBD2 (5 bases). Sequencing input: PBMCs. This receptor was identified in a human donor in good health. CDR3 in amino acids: CASSKAASTDTQYF. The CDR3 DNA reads TGTGCCAGCAGTAAAGCGGCTAGCACAGATACGCAGTATTTT.